This entry features one TCR beta chain sequence. The antigen is not known. Sequenced by immunoSEQ multiplex PCR; TCRdb stores in-frame clones only, minus some. This table has 29,000 or so clones, around 80% appearing once. The starting material, graft tissue, was processed to release intraepithelial and lamina propria lymphocytes. The data derive from a study of graft-versus-host responses after intestinal transplantation. The wider study: Recipients had transplants, and these were multivisceral, liver-intestinal, or isolated intestinal. Every recipient underwent anti-thymocyte globulin induction, then tacrolimus and steroids for 3 to 4 years.

Looked up from germline, CDR1 is SGHDT and CDR2 is YYEEEE. V lost 2 bases, J lost 6 bases, and 14 bases lay in between. The CDR3 has 14 amino acids. Study conclusions and caveats: After transplant, early declines in HvG clones were associated with peak levels of circulating GvH clones.

The chain links TRBV5-6 to TRBJ1-1; D ambiguous. The TCR sequence derives from a human patient who received an intestinal transplant, so some T cells may come from the graft donor. This material consisted of ileum tissue, taken 98 days after intestinal transplantation. The CDR3 nucleotides read TGTGCCAGCAGCTTAAGATGGCAGGTATCTGAAGCTTTCTTT. Its translation is CASSLRWQVSEAFF. The full variable domain, rest sourced from reference TRBV5-6 and TRBJ1-1, is DAGVTQSPTHLIKTRGQQVTLRCSPKSGHDTVSWYQQALGQGPQFIFQYYEEEERQRGNFPDRFSGHQFPNYSSELNVNALLLGDSALYLCASSLRWQVSEAFFGQGTRLTVV.